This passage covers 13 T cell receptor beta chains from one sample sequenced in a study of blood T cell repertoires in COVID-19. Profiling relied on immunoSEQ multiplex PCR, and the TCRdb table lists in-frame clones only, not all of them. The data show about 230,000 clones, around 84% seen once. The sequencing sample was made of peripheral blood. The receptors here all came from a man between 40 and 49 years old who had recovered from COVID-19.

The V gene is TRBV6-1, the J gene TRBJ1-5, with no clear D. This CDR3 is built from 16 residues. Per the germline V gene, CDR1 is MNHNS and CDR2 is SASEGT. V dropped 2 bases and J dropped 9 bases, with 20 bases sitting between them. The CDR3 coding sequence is TGTGCCAGCAGTGAAAGATTTAGGTCAGGATTATGGCCCCAGCATTTT. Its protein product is CASSERFRSGLWPQHF.

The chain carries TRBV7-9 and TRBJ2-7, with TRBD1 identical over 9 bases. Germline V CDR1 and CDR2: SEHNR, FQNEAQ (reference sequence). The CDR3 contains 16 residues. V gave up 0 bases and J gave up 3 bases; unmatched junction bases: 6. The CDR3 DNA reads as TGTGCCAGCAGCTTAGCCCTGGACAGGGGAATCTACGAGCAGTACTTC. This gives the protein CASSLALDRGIYEQYF.

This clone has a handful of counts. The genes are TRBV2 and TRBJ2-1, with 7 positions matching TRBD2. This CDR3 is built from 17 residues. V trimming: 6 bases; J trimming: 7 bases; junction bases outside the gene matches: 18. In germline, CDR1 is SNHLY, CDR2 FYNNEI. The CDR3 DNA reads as TGTGCCAGCAGAGCGGGGCCAGCGAGGGGTTTGGGTAATGAGCAGTTCTTC. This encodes CASRAGPARGLGNEQFF.

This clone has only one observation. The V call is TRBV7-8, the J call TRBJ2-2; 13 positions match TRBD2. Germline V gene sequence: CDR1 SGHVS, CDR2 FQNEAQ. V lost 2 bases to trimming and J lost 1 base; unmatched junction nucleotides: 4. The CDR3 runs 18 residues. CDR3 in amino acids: CASSLRRLAGGNTGELFF. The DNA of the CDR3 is TGTGCCAGCAGCTTACGGCGACTAGCGGGGGGGAACACCGGGGAGCTGTTTTTT. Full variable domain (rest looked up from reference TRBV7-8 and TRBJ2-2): GAGVSQSPRYKVAKRGQDVALRCDPISGHVSLFWYQQALGQGPEFLTYFQNEAQLDKSGLPSDRFFAERPEGSVSTLKIQRTQQEDSAVYLCASSLRRLAGGNTGELFFGEGSRLTVL.

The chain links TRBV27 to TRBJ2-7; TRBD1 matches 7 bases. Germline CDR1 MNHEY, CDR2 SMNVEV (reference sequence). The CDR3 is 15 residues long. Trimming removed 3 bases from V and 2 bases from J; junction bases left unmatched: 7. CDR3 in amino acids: CASSLIQGTAYEQYF. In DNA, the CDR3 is TGTGCCAGCAGTTTGATACAGGGGACCGCCTACGAGCAGTACTTC.

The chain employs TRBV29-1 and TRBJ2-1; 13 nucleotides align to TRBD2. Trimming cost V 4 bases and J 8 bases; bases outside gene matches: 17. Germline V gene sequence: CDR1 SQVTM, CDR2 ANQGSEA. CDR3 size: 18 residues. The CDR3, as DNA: TGCAGCGTTGTTGAACTAGCGGGAGGGCCGGGGAAATTCGATGAGCAGTTCTTC. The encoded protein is CSVVELAGGPGKFDEQFF.

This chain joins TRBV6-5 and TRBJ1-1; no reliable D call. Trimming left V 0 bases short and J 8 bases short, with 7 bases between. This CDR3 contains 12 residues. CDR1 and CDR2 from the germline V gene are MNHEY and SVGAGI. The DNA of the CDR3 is TGTGCCAGCAGTTACTCTTTCGGGGAAGCTTTCTTT. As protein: CASSYSFGEAFF.

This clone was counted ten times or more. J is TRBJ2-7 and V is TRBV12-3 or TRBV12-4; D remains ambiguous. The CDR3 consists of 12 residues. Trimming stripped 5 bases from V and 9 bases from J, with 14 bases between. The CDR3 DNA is TGTGCCAGCAGTCCTGACAATTTCGGGCAGTACTTC. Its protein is CASSPDNFGQYF.

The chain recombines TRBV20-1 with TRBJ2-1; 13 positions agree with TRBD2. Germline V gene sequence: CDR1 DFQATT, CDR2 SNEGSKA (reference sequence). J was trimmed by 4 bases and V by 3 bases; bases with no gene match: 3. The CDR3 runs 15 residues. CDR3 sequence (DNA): TGCAGTGCTAGTCGGGGACTAGCGGGGTACAATGAGCAGTTCTTC. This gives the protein CSASRGLAGYNEQFF.

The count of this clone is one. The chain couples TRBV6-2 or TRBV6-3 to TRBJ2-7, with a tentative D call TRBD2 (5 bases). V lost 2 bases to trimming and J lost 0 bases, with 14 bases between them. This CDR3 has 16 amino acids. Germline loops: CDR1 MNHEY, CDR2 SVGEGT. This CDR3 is CASSYGRGPPSYEQYF. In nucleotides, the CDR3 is TGTGCCAGCAGTTACGGTCGCGGGCCACCCTCCTACGAGCAGTACTTC.

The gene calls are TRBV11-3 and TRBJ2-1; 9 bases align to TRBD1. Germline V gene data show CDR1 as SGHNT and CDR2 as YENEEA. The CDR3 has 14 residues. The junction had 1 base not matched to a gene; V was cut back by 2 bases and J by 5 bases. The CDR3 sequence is CASSLWTGDNEQFF. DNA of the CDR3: TGTGCCAGCAGCTTATGGACAGGGGACAATGAGCAGTTCTTC.

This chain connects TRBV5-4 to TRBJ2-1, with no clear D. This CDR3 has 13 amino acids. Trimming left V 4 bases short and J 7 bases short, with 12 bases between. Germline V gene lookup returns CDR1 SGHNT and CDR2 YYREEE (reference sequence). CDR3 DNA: TGTGCCAGCAGCCCAAAGAGTCTAAATGAGCAGTTCTTC. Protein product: CASSPKSLNEQFF.

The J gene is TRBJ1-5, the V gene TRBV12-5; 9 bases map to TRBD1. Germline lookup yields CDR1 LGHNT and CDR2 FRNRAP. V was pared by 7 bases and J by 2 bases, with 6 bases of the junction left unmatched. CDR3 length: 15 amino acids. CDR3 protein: CASAHRGLGNQPQHF. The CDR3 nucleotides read TGTGCTAGTGCCCACAGGGGGCTAGGCAATCAGCCCCAGCATTTT.